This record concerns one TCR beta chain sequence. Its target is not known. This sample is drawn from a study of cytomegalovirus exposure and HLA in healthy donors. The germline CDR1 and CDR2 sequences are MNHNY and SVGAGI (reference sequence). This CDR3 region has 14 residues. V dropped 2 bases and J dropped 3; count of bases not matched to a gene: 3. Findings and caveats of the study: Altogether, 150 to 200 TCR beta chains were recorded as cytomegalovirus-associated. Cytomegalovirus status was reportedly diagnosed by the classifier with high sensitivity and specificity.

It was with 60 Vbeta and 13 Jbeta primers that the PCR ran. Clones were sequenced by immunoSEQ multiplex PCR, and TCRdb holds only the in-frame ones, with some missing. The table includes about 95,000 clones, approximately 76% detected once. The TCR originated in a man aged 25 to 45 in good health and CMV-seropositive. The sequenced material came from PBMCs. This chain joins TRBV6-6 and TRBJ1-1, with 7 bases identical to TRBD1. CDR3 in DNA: TGTGCCAGCAGTTACCGGCAGGGGGACACTGAAGCTTTCTTT. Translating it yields CASSYRQGDTEAFF.